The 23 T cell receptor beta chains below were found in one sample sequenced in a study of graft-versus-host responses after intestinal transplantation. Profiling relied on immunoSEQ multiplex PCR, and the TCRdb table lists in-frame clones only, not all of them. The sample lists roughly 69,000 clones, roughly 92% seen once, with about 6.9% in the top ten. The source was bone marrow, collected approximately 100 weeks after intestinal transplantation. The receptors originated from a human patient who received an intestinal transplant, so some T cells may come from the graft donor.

For the CDR3, the DNA is TGCAGCGTTTCCCCTCCTAGCGGCTTCACAGATACGCAGTATTTT. Translation gives CSVSPPSGFTDTQYF. The chain carries TRBV29-1 and TRBJ2-3; 7 nucleotides match TRBD2. With 5 bases clipped from V and 2 bases from J, the junction kept 10 bases outside the gene matches. The CDR3 totals 15 residues. Germline CDR1 is SQVTM and CDR2 is ANQGSEA.

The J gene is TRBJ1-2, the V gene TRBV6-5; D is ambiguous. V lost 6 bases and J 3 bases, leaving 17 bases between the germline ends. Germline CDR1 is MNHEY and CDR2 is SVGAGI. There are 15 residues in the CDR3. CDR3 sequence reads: CASSPDGSSYYGYTF. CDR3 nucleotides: TGTGCCAGCAGCCCCGACGGATCCTCCTACTATGGCTACACCTTC.

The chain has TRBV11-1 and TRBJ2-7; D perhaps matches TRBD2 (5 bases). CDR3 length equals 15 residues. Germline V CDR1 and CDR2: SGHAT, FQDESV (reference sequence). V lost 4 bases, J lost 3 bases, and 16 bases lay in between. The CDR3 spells CASSSAEGASYEQYF. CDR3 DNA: TGTGCCAGCAGCTCCGCTGAGGGTGCGAGCTACGAGCAGTACTTC.

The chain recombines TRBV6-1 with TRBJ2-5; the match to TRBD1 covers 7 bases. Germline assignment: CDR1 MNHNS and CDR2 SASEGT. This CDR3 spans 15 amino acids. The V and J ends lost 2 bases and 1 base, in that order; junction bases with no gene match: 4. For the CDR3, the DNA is TGTGCCAGCAGTGAACTGAGGGGGCTCCAAGAGACCCAGTACTTC. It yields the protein CASSELRGLQETQYF.

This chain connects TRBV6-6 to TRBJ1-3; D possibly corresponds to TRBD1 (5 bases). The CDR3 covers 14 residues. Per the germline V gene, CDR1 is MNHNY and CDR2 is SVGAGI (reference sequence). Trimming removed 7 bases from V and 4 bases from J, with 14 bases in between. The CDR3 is CASNAGRWGNTIYF. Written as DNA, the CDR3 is TGTGCCAGCAACGCAGGGCGTTGGGGAAACACCATATATTTT.

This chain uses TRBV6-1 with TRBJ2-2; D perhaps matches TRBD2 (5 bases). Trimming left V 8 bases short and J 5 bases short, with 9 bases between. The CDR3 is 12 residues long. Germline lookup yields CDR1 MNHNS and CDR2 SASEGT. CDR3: CASFGITGELFF. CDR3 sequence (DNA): TGTGCCAGCTTCGGGATTACCGGGGAGCTGTTTTTT.

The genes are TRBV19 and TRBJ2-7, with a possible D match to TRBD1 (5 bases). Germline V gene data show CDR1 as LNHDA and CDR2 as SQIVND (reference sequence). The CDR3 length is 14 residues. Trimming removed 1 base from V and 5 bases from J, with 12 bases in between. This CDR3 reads CASSIGPPGNEQYF. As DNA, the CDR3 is TGTGCCAGTAGTATAGGGCCGCCAGGGAACGAGCAGTACTTC.

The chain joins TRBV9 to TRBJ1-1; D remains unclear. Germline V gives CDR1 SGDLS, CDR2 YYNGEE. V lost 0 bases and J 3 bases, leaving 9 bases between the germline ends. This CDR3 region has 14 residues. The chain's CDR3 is CASSVEFTDTEAFF. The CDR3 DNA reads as TGTGCCAGCAGCGTAGAATTCACGGACACTGAAGCTTTCTTT.

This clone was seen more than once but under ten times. In DNA, the CDR3 is TGTGCCAGCAGTGAGAGACAGGGGGCGGGCGGGGAGCTGTTTTTT. Its translation: CASSERQGAGGELFF. V is TRBV6-1 and J is TRBJ2-2, with 10 bases lining up with TRBD1. Germline V lookup: CDR1 MNHNS, CDR2 SASEGT. Germline trimming cut 3 bases from V and 7 bases from J; bases unmatched to any gene: 5. The CDR3 extends over 15 amino acids.

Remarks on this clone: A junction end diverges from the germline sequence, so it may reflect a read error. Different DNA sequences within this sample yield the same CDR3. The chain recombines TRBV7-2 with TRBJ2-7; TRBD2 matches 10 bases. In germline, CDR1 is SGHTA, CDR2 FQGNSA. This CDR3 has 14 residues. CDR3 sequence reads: CASTVAGGFDEQYF. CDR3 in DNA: TGTGCTAGCACGGTAGCGGGAGGATTCGACGAGCAGTACTTC.

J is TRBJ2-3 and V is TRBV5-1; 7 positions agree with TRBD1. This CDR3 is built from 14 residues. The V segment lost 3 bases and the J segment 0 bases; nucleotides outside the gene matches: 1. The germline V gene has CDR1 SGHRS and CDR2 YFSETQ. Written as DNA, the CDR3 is TGCGCCAGCAGCTCGGACAGGAGCACAGATACGCAGTATTTT. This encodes CASSSDRSTDTQYF.

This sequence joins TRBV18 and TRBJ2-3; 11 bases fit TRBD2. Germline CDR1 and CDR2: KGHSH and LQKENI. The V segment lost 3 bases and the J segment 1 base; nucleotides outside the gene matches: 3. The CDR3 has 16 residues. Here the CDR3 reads CASSPIAGGGTDTQYF. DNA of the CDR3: TGTGCCAGCTCACCCATAGCGGGAGGGGGCACAGATACGCAGTATTTT. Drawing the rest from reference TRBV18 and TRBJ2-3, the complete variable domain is NAGVMQNPRHLVRRRGQEARLRCSPMKGHSHVYWYRQLPEEGLKFMVYLQKENIIDESGMPKERFSAEFPKEGPSILRIQQVVRGDSAAYFCASSPIAGGGTDTQYFGPGTRLTVL.

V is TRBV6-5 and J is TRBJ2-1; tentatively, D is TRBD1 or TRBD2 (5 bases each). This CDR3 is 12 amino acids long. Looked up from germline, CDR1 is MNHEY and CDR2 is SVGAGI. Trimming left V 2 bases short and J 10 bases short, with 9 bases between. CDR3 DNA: TGTGCCAGCAGTTACCGTGGGGGAGAGCAGTTCTTC. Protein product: CASSYRGGEQFF.

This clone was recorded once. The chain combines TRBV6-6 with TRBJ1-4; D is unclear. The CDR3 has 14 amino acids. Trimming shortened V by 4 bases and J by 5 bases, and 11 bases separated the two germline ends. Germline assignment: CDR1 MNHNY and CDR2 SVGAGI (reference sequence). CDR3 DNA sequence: TGTGCCAGCAGTTGGAGTAGGCGCAATGAAAAACTGTTTTTT. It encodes CASSWSRRNEKLFF.

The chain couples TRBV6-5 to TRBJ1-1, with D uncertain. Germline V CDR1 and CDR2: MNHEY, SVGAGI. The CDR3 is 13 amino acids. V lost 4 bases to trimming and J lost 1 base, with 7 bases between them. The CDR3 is CASSLNKNTEAFF. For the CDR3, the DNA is TGTGCCAGCAGTTTAAACAAGAACACTGAAGCTTTCTTT.

CDR3 bases: TGCGCCAGCAGCTCAGGGAACTCTGGAAACACCATATATTTT. Translation: CASSSGNSGNTIYF. V and J are TRBV10-1 and TRBJ1-3; possibly TRBD1 for D (5 bases). CDR3 length: 14 residues. Germline assignment: CDR1 WNHNN and CDR2 SYGVQD (reference sequence). V lost 6 bases to trimming and J lost 0 bases, with 9 bases between them.

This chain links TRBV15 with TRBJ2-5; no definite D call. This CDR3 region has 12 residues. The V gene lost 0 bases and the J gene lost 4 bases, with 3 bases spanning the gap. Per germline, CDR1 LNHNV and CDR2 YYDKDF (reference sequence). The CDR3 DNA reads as TGTGCCACCAGCAGAGATTTAGAGACCCAGTACTTC. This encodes CATSRDLETQYF.

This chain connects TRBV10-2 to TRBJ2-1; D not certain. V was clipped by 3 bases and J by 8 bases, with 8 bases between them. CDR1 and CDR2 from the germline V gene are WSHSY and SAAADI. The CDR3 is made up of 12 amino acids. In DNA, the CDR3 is TGCGCCAGCAGTGACGAGCAGGATGAGCAGTTCTTC. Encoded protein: CASSDEQDEQFF.

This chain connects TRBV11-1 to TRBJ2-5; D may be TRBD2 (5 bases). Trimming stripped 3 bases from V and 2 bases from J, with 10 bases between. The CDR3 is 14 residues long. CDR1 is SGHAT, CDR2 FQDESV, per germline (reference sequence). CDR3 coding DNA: TGTGCCAGCAGCTTTGACGGGGAACAAGAGACCCAGTACTTC. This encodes CASSFDGEQETQYF.

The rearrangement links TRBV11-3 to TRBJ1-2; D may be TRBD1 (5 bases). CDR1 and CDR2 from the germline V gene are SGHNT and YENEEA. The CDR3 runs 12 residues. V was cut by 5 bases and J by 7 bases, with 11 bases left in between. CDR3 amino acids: CASSGSGLGYTF. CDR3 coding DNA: TGTGCCAGCAGCGGGTCAGGGCTTGGCTACACCTTC.

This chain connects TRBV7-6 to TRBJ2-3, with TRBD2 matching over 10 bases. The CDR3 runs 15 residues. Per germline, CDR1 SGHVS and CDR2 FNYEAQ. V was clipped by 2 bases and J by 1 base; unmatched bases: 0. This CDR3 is CASSLLAGGTDTQYF. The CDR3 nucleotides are TGTGCCAGCAGCTTACTAGCGGGGGGCACAGATACGCAGTATTTT.

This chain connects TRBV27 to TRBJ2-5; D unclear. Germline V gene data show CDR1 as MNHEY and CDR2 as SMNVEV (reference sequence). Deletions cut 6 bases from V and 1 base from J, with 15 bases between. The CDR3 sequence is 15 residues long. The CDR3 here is CASRTNSNPQETQYF. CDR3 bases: TGTGCCAGCAGGACGAATTCAAACCCCCAAGAGACCCAGTACTTC.

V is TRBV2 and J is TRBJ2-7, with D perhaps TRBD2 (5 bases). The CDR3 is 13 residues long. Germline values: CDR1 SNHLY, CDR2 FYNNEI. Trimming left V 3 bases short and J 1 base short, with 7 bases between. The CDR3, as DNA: TGTGCCAGCAGTGACGGGGTATCCTACGAGCAGTACTTC. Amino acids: CASSDGVSYEQYF.